These T cell receptor beta chains were read from a single sample in a study of T-cell reconstitution after alpha-beta-depleted transplantation in children. A single record per CDR3 protein comes from TCRdb applying MiXCR to the PCR reads. The sample records some 500,000 distinct CDR3 sequences, about 17% being singletons. Specimen: PBMCs from the stem cell graft donor, collected from the stem cell graft. These receptors were collected from a human donor who donated a stem cell graft to a child with acute lymphoblastic leukemia. The CDR3 runs from the conserved cysteine through the conserved F or W. The D gene is left open where the match is weak. Size tells how often a clone was seen (once, few, many) or the class of an expanded clone, and some rows leave it out.

J	D	size	V	CDR3	DNA
TRBJ2-7	.	few	TRBV5-1	CASSSEPTGRVNEQYF	TGCGCCAGCAGCTCCGAGCCGACAGGGAGGGTCAACGAGCAGTACTTC
TRBJ2-1	TRBD2	few	TRBV15	CATSRPSGTSGLYNEQFF	TGTGCCACCAGCAGACCCAGCGGGACTAGCGGACTCTACAATGAGCAGTTCTTC
TRBJ1-1	.	.	TRBV15	CATSFQGPTEAFF	TGTGCCACCAGCTTCCAGGGGCCCACTGAAGCTTTCTTT
TRBJ2-5	.	.	TRBV7-3	CASSLTPVSSDQETQYF	TGTGCCAGCAGCTTAACCCCCGTCTCTAGCGACCAAGAGACCCAGTACTTC
TRBJ2-1	TRBD2	.	TRBV5-6	CASSSGLAGGPAFQNEQFF	TGTGCCAGCAGCTCGGGACTAGCGGGAGGGCCGGCCTTTCAGAATGAGCAGTTCTTC
TRBJ2-3	.	.	TRBV21-1	CASKRPGMTRTQYF	TGTGCCAGCAAGCGCCCAGGAATGACTCGTACGCAGTATTTT
TRBJ2-3	.	.	TRBV3-1	CASSQDGYADGVTDTQYF	TGTGCCAGCAGCCAAGATGGGTACGCGGACGGGGTTACAGATACGCAGTATTTT
TRBJ2-3	.	few	TRBV10-3	CAIGWENTDTQYF	TGTGCCATCGGTTGGGAAAACACAGATACGCAGTATTTT
TRBJ2-7	.	few	TRBV14	CASSQASIYEQYF	TGTGCCAGCAGCCAAGCTTCTATCTACGAGCAGTACTTC
TRBJ1-2	TRBD1	.	TRBV6-5	CASSYSGTGFYGYTF	TGTGCCAGCAGTTACTCAGGGACAGGTTTTTATGGCTACACCTTC
TRBJ1-2	.	.	TRBV30	CAWSPGPSVRYGYTF	TGTGCCTGGAGTCCGGGACCGTCTGTTAGGTATGGCTACACCTTC
TRBJ2-7	.	few	TRBV20-1	CSASLGRDLHEQYF	TGCAGTGCTAGCCTAGGTCGGGATCTCCACGAGCAGTACTTC
TRBJ2-1	TRBD2	once	TRBV12-3/TRBV12-4	CPSRSGRNNEQFF	TGTCCCAGCAGGAGCGGGAGGAATAATGAGCAGTTCTTC
TRBJ2-3	TRBD2	.	TRBV11-2	CASSLSSGRAADTQYF	TGTGCCAGCAGCTTATCGAGCGGGAGAGCAGCAGATACGCAGTATTTT
TRBJ2-5	.	few	TRBV6-1	CASKPLGRAETQYF	TGTGCCAGCAAGCCACTCGGGCGGGCAGAGACCCAGTACTTC
TRBJ2-1	TRBD1	.	TRBV27	CASSTLDRGRNNEQFF	TGTGCCAGCAGTACCCTGGACAGGGGGCGTAACAATGAGCAGTTCTTC
TRBJ1-1	.	many	TRBV29-1	CSVEQTNTEAFF	TGCAGCGTGGAACAGACCAACACTGAAGCTTTCTTT
TRBJ1-2	.	many	TRBV29-1	CSVERGNYGYTF	TGCAGCGTTGAACGGGGCAACTATGGCTACACCTTC
TRBJ2-7	.	few	TRBV20-1	CSARDSRQPEQYF	TGCAGTGCTAGAGATAGTAGGCAGCCCGAGCAGTACTTC
TRBJ2-1	.	.	TRBV7-9	CASSLVGWNEQFF	TGTGCCAGCAGCTTAGTGGGGTGGAATGAGCAGTTCTTC
TRBJ1-2	TRBD1	few	TRBV27	CASSLQGGFYGYTF	TGTGCCAGCAGTTTACAGGGGGGGTTCTATGGCTACACCTTC
TRBJ2-7	TRBD2	many	TRBV20-1	CSARREGPHEQYF	TGCAGTGCTCGGCGGGAGGGACCCCACGAGCAGTACTTC
TRBJ2-1	.	few	TRBV2	CASRKGLANNNEQFF	TGTGCCAGTAGAAAGGGGCTAGCGAATAACAATGAGCAGTTCTTC
TRBJ2-1	.	few	TRBV2	CASSEAYHEQFF	TGTGCCAGCAGTGAAGCATACCATGAGCAGTTCTTC
TRBJ2-5	.	.	TRBV5-1	CASSPARVGAIQETQYF	TGCGCCAGCAGCCCCGCCAGAGTGGGGGCAATCCAAGAGACCCAGTACTTC
TRBJ1-1	.	many	TRBV5-1	CASSLTGRTEAFF	TGCGCCAGCAGCTTGACAGGTAGAACTGAAGCTTTCTTT
TRBJ1-2	.	.	TRBV9	CASSGGGEGYTF	TGTGCCAGCAGCGGGGGGGGGGAAGGGTACACCTTC
TRBJ2-1	TRBD2	few	TRBV5-6	CASRPSKGLASYNEQFF	TGTGCCAGCAGACCGTCCAAGGGACTAGCGTCCTACAATGAGCAGTTCTTC
TRBJ2-1	.	few	TRBV5-1	CASSPAGLGANNEQFF	TGCGCCAGCAGCCCGGCGGGTTTGGGGGCTAACAATGAGCAGTTCTTC
TRBJ1-1	TRBD1	.	TRBV12-3/TRBV12-4	CASSYRDSHPEAFF	TGTGCCAGCAGCTACCGGGACAGCCATCCTGAAGCTTTCTTT